These 27 T cell receptor beta chains originate from one sample sequenced in a study of shared clonotypes between healthy human individuals. Terminally differentiated effector memory CD45RA+ cells were left out of the naive CD8 fraction, which was CD45RO-negative and positively selected for CCR7. The data were produced by immunoSEQ multiplex PCR, yet TCRdb's version contains in-frame clones alone and is incomplete. The sample has millions of clones; roughly 91% are singletons. The sequenced sample was naive CD8+ T cells from PBMCs. These receptors were obtained from a man younger than 35 in good health. Some clones in this sample may be carry-over from other donors' samples.

This sequence joins TRBV5-1 and TRBJ2-3; TRBD2 matches 12 bases. CDR1 SGHRS and CDR2 YFSETQ come from the germline V gene. This CDR3 has 19 amino acids. Trimming cost V 4 bases and J 1 base; bases outside gene matches: 13. The CDR3 loop is CASSRSTSGSLDGTDTQYF. CDR3 sequence (DNA): TGCGCCAGCAGCCGCTCGACTAGCGGGAGCCTCGACGGCACAGATACGCAGTATTTT.

The chain is built from TRBV5-6 and TRBJ2-5; 8 bases align to TRBD2. V was pared by 2 bases and J by 5 bases, with 20 bases of the junction left unmatched. This CDR3 comprises 19 residues. Germline V gene sequence: CDR1 SGHDT, CDR2 YYEEEE. The CDR3 loop is CASSFEFGTSGSLKETQYF. The CDR3 coding sequence is TGTGCCAGCAGCTTCGAGTTCGGGACTAGTGGGTCTTTAAAGGAGACCCAGTACTTC.

The chain is built from TRBV28 and TRBJ1-5; D is perhaps TRBD1 (5 bases). CDR3 length: 15 residues. The germline V gene encodes CDR1 MDHEN and CDR2 SYDVKM. V was trimmed by 3 bases and J by 5 bases, leaving 14 bases between them. This CDR3 is CASSLSREVYQPQHF. CDR3 DNA: TGTGCCAGCAGTTTGTCCAGGGAGGTTTATCAGCCCCAGCATTTT.

The V and J genes are TRBV25-1 and TRBJ2-7, with D maybe TRBD2 (6 bases). This CDR3 is 15 amino acids long. The ends were cut back, 3 bases at V and 0 bases at J, with 12 bases in the middle. CDR1 and CDR2 from the germline V gene are MGHDK and SYGVNS. The CDR3, as DNA: TGTGCCAGCAGTGATCAAGGGACTTCCTCCTACGAGCAGTACTTC. This translates into CASSDQGTSSYEQYF.

V usage is TRBV4-1 and J usage is TRBJ1-5, with D possibly matching TRBD1 (5 bases). Trimming took off 3 bases at V and 6 bases at J, with 18 bases between the two ends. CDR3 length: 16 residues. Looked up from germline, CDR1 is MGHRA and CDR2 is YSYEKL. CDR3 in DNA: TGCGCCAGCAGCCAGGCCCCGCTGGGGGGTGGTCAGCCCCAGCATTTT. Translating it yields CASSQAPLGGGQPQHF.

This clone was detected once. Additional DNA sequences in this sample encode the identical CDR3. This chain joins TRBV27 and TRBJ2-1; 7 bases map to TRBD2. Germline V gene lookup returns CDR1 MNHEY and CDR2 SMNVEV (reference sequence). V gave up 5 bases and J gave up 6 bases; unmatched junction bases: 4. CDR3 length: 13 residues. The CDR3 here is CASSLGLLNEQFF. CDR3 DNA sequence: TGTGCCAGCAGTCTGGGACTACTCAATGAGCAGTTCTTC.

This chain joins TRBV6-1 and TRBJ2-7; 8 bases line up with TRBD1. Germline CDR1 is MNHNS and CDR2 is SASEGT. This CDR3 comprises 15 residues. V trimming: 7 bases; J trimming: 5 bases; junction bases outside the gene matches: 13. CDR3 in amino acids: CASNIRQGLTDEQYF. DNA for the CDR3: TGTGCCAGCAACATCAGACAGGGGCTTACCGACGAGCAGTACTTC.

Only one count was recorded for this clone. V usage is TRBV30 and J usage is TRBJ2-7, with 10 bases identical to TRBD2. The CDR3 runs to 15 residues. Germline CDR1 GTSNPN, CDR2 SVGIG (reference sequence). J was trimmed by 2 bases and V by 3 bases; bases with no gene match: 7. Here the CDR3 DNA reads TGTGCCTGGAGCGCAGGGACTAGCGACACCTACGAGCAGTACTTC. It yields the protein CAWSAGTSDTYEQYF.

The chain has TRBV9 and TRBJ2-1; no firm D call. Per germline, CDR1 SGDLS and CDR2 YYNGEE. Trimming cost V 3 bases and J 2 bases, with 9 bases left between them. The CDR3 covers 14 residues. The CDR3 sequence is CASSEGVTYNEQFF. In nucleotides, the CDR3 is TGTGCCAGCAGCGAGGGTGTAACCTACAATGAGCAGTTCTTC. The full variable domain, with the rest looked up from reference TRBV9 and TRBJ2-1, is DSGVTQTPKHLITATGQRVTLRCSPRSGDLSVYWYQQSLDQGLQFLIQYYNGEERAKGNILERFSAQQFPDLHSELNLSSLELGDSALYFCASSEGVTYNEQFFGPGTRLTVL.

This chain links TRBV4-3 with TRBJ2-7; a possible D gene is TRBD1 (6 bases). CDR3 size: 15 residues. V was trimmed by 2 bases and J by 3 bases, leaving 14 bases between them. Germline V gene data show CDR1 as LGHNA and CDR2 as YSLEER. The CDR3 protein is CASSQNYRQVYEQYF. Written as DNA, the CDR3 is TGCGCCAGCAGCCAAAATTATCGACAGGTCTACGAGCAGTACTTC.

In its sample, this clone was seen once. The gene calls are TRBV7-9 and TRBJ2-5, with D possibly TRBD2 on 5 matching bases. The V gene's germline CDR1 is SEHNR and CDR2 FQNEAQ (reference sequence). This CDR3 contains 15 residues. V lost 5 bases and J lost 0, with 13 bases in between. CDR3: CASSPQRKYQETQYF. In DNA form, the CDR3 reads TGTGCCAGCAGCCCCCAGCGGAAGTACCAAGAGACCCAGTACTTC.

The sample holds one count of this clone. The genes are TRBV28 and TRBJ2-3; 10 positions match TRBD1. The length of the CDR3 is 17 residues. After removal of 6 bases from V and 7 bases from J, the junction contained 16 bases not matched to a gene. Germline V gene data show CDR1 as MDHEN and CDR2 as SYDVKM. The CDR3 bases are TGTGCCAGCAGGACGAGGGGGACAGGGGATCCCCCACATACGCAGTATTTT. Protein: CASRTRGTGDPPHTQYF.

The chain joins TRBV7-9 to TRBJ1-2; 9 bases fit TRBD1. With 5 bases clipped from V and 3 bases from J, the junction kept 4 bases outside the gene matches. The CDR3 is made up of 14 amino acids. CDR1 is SEHNR, CDR2 FQNEAQ, per germline (reference sequence). CDR3 region: CASSPRQGDYGYTF. CDR3 coding DNA: TGTGCCAGCAGCCCAAGACAGGGGGACTATGGCTACACCTTC.

The chain employs TRBV29-1 and TRBJ2-1; 7 bases align to TRBD1. The CDR3 extends over 14 amino acids. CDR1 SQVTM and CDR2 ANQGSEA come from the germline V gene. Germline trimming cut 3 bases from V and 5 bases from J; bases unmatched to any gene: 7. DNA of the CDR3: TGCAGCGTTGATGACAGGGTGACAAACAATGAGCAGTTCTTC. Protein sequence: CSVDDRVTNNEQFF.

This chain connects TRBV6-6 to TRBJ2-7; D is unclear. Germline V gene sequence: CDR1 MNHNY, CDR2 SVGAGI (reference sequence). Trimming pared 5 bases from V and 6 bases from J, leaving 8 bases between. This CDR3 has 11 amino acids. CDR3 nucleotides: TGTGCCAGCAGTCTTAGTGGCGAGCAGTACTTC. Its protein is CASSLSGEQYF.

The rearrangement links TRBV28 to TRBJ2-1; D is possibly TRBD1 (6 bases). V shed 6 bases and J shed 4 bases, with 16 bases lying between them. The CDR3 contains 15 residues. Germline V gives CDR1 MDHEN, CDR2 SYDVKM. The CDR3 DNA is TGTGCCAGCAGCTTTGGAACCGGACAGTACAATGAGCAGTTCTTC. This sequence encodes CASSFGTGQYNEQFF.

The V and J genes are TRBV27 and TRBJ2-2, with 10 bases that match TRBD1. The CDR3 spans 16 residues. Per germline, CDR1 MNHEY and CDR2 SMNVEV (reference sequence). The ends lost 3 bases at V and 2 bases at J; junction bases unmatched: 3. The CDR3 DNA reads as TGTGCCAGCAGTTTGACAGGGGGCCTCAACACCGGGGAGCTGTTTTTT. It yields the protein CASSLTGGLNTGELFF.

This clone has only one observation. The J gene is TRBJ1-2, the V gene TRBV28; 11 bases are a match to TRBD1. With 7 bases clipped from V and 8 bases from J, the junction kept 21 bases outside the gene matches. Looked up from germline, CDR1 is MDHEN and CDR2 is SYDVKM. The CDR3 loop spans 18 amino acids. In DNA form, the CDR3 reads TGTGCCAGCAATACCCCCGGGGTGACGGACAGGGGGCTGAGGGGCTACACCTTC. It yields the protein CASNTPGVTDRGLRGYTF.

The V and J genes are TRBV5-6 and TRBJ2-4; D remains ambiguous. Trimming removed 0 bases from V and 1 base from J, with 8 bases in between. The CDR3 loop spans 15 amino acids. CDR1 is SGHDT, CDR2 YYEEEE, per germline. The CDR3 DNA reads as TGTGCCAGCAGCTTGGTTGGGCGGGCCAAAAACATTCAGTACTTC. This gives the protein CASSLVGRAKNIQYF.

The genes are TRBV27 and TRBJ2-2; maybe TRBD2 (5 bases). Germline CDR1 and CDR2: MNHEY and SMNVEV (reference sequence). V lost 6 bases and J lost 0, with 5 bases in between. The CDR3 spans 13 residues. The DNA for the CDR3 is TGTGCCAGCAGAGCGGCGAACACCGGGGAGCTGTTTTTT. As protein: CASRAANTGELFF.

The J gene is TRBJ2-1, the V gene TRBV4-1, with TRBD2 as a possible D gene (6 bases). In germline, CDR1 is MGHRA, CDR2 YSYEKL. V lost 4 bases and J 0 bases, leaving 25 bases between the germline ends. The CDR3 has 20 amino acids. The CDR3 sequence is CASSPAGRQGASHSYNEQFF. As DNA, the CDR3 is TGCGCCAGCAGCCCTGCGGGGCGACAAGGGGCTAGCCACTCCTACAATGAGCAGTTCTTC.

V gene TRBV7-2 combines with J gene TRBJ2-7; D is possibly TRBD1 (5 bases). V was trimmed by 5 bases and J by 3 bases, leaving 14 bases between them. Germline CDR1 reads SGHTA; CDR2 reads FQGNSA. This CDR3 comprises 14 residues. CDR3 loop: CASSLWAGFYEQYF. The CDR3 DNA follows: TGTGCCAGCAGCCTGTGGGCAGGGTTCTACGAGCAGTACTTC. The full variable domain, with the rest looked up from reference TRBV7-2 and TRBJ2-7, is GAGVSQSPSNKVTEKGKDVELRCDPISGHTALYWYRQSLGQGLEFLIYFQGNSAPDKSGLPSDRFSAERTGGSVSTLTIQRTQQEDSAVYLCASSLWAGFYEQYFGPGTRLTVT.

CDR3 nucleotide sequence: TGCGCCAGCAGCCAAGCCGAAGATTATCAGCCCCAGCATTTT. It codes for CASSQAEDYQPQHF. The chain joins TRBV4-1 to TRBJ1-5; no firm D call. The CDR3 consists of 14 residues. Per the germline V gene, CDR1 is MGHRA and CDR2 is YSYEKL. Trimming took off 1 base at V and 5 bases at J, with 9 bases between the two ends.

The rearrangement joins TRBV7-9 to TRBJ1-2; 7 bases align to TRBD1. The V gene end was trimmed by 5 bases and the J gene end by 5 bases; junction bases not matched to a gene: 17. Looked up from germline, CDR1 is SEHNR and CDR2 is FQNEAQ (reference sequence). This CDR3 region has 17 residues. The CDR3 sequence is CASSPPPGSRGDYGYTF. CDR3 nucleotides: TGTGCCAGCAGCCCCCCCCCGGGATCCAGGGGGGATTATGGCTACACCTTC.

The CDR3 region is CAIGPGLAQETQYF. As DNA, the CDR3 is TGTGCCATCGGCCCTGGCCTAGCTCAGGAGACCCAGTACTTC. J is TRBJ2-5 and V is TRBV28; weak D call: TRBD2 (5 bases). In germline, CDR1 is MDHEN, CDR2 SYDVKM. The V end was cut by 10 bases, the J end by 5 bases, with 20 bases between. The CDR3 runs 14 residues. Complete variable domain (other parts from reference TRBV28 and TRBJ2-5): DVKVTQSSRYLVKRTGEKVFLECVQDMDHENMFWYRQDPGLGLRLIYFSYDVKMKEKGDIPEGYSVSREKKERFSLILESASTNQTSMYLCAIGPGLAQETQYFGPGTRLLVL.

This chain connects TRBV7-9 to TRBJ1-2, with D possibly matching TRBD1 (5 bases). The CDR3 sequence is 15 residues long. Trimming pared 0 bases from V and 2 bases from J, leaving 10 bases between. The germline V gene has CDR1 SEHNR and CDR2 FQNEAQ (reference sequence). The CDR3 DNA sequence: TGTGCCAGCAGCTTAGCGGACCGGGACAACTATGGCTACACCTTC. Its protein is CASSLADRDNYGYTF. The complete variable domain, with remaining parts taken from reference TRBV7-9 and TRBJ1-2, reads DTGVSQNPRHKITKRGQNVTFRCDPISEHNRLYWYRQTLGQGPEFLTYFQNEAQLEKSRLLSDRFSAERPKGSFSTLEIQRTEQGDSAMYLCASSLADRDNYGYTFGSGTRLTVV.

This chain joins TRBV7-2 and TRBJ2-2, with D tentatively TRBD2 (6 bases). The CDR3 has 15 residues. V dropped 6 bases and J dropped 4 bases, with 15 bases sitting between them. Looked up from germline, CDR1 is SGHTA and CDR2 is FQGNSA. The DNA of the CDR3 is TGTGCCAGCAGTTCCCCGATCGGGAGCACCGGGGAGCTGTTTTTT. Translation gives CASSSPIGSTGELFF.